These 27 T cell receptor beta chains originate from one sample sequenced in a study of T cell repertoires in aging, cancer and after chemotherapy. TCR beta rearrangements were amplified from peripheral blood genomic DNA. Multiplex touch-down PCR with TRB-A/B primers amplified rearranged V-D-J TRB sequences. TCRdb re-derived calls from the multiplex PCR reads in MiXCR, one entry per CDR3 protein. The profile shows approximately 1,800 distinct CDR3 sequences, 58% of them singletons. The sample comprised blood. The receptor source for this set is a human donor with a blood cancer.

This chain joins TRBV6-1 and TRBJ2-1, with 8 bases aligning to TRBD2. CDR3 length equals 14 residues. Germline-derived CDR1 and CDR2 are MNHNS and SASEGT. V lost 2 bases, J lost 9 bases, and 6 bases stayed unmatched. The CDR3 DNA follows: TGTGCCAGCAGTGAACCGGGAGGGCTGGTTGAGCAGTTCTTC. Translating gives CASSEPGGLVEQFF.

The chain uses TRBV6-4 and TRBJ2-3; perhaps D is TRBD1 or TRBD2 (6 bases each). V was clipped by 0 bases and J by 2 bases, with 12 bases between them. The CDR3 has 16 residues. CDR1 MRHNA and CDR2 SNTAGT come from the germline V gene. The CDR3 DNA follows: TGTGCCAGCAGTGACTCTTGGGGGGCCAACACAGATACGCAGTATTTT. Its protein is CASSDSWGANTDTQYF.

Written as DNA, the CDR3 is TGTGCCAGCAGCAAATACGGACTAGCGGGAGTCGGGACCGGGGAGCTGTTTTTT. Its protein product is CASSKYGLAGVGTGELFF. The V call is TRBV14, the J call TRBJ2-2; 13 bases are shared with TRBD2. CDR1 and CDR2 from the germline V gene are SGHDN and FVKESK. The CDR3 is 18 residues long. The V gene end was trimmed by 5 bases and the J gene end by 5 bases; junction bases not matched to a gene: 11.

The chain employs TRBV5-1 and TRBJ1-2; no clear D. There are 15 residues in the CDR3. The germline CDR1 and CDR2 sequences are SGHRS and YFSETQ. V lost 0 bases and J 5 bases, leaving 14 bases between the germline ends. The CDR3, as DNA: TGCGCCAGCAGCTTGGCGGGCCTCGACGGGTATGGCTACACCTTC. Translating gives CASSLAGLDGYGYTF.

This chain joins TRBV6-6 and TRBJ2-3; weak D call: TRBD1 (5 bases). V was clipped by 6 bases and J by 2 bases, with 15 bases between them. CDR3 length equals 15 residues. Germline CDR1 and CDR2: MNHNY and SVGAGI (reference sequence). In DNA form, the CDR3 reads TGTGCCAGCAGCCCCCAGGGCAGGGACACAGATACGCAGTATTTT. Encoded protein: CASSPQGRDTDTQYF.

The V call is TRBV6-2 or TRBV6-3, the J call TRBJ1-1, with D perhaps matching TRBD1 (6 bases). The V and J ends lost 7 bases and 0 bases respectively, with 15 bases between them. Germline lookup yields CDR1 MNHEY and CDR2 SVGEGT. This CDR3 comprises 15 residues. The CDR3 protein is CASKQGWDVNTEAFF. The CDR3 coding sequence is TGTGCCAGCAAACAGGGCTGGGACGTGAACACTGAAGCTTTCTTT.

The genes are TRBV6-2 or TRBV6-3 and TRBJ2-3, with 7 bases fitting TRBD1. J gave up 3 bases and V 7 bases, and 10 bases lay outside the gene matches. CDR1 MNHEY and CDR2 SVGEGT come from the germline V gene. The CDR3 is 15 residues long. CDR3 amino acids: CASKQDRDKTDTQYF. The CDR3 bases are TGTGCCAGCAAACAAGACAGGGACAAGACAGATACGCAGTATTTT.

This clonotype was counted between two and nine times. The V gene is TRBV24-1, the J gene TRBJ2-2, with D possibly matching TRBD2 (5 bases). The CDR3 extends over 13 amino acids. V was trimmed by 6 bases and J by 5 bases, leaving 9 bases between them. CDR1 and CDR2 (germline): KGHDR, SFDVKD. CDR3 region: CATSMRVTGELFF. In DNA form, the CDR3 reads TGTGCCACCAGTATGAGGGTAACCGGGGAGCTGTTTTTT.

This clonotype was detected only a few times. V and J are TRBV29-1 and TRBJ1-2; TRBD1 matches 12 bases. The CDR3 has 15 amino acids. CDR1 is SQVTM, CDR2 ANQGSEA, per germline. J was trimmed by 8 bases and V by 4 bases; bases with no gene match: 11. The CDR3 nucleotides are TGCAGCGTTGGGACCGGGACAGGGGGCGTCCAAGGCTACACCTTC. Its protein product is CSVGTGTGGVQGYTF.

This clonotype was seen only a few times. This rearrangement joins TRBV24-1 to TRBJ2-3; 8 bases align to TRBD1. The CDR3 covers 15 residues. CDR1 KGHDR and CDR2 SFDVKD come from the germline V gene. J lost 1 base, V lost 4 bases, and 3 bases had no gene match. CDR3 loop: CATSEGGQGTDTQYF. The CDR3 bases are TGTGCCACCAGTGAGGGGGGACAGGGCACAGATACGCAGTATTTT.

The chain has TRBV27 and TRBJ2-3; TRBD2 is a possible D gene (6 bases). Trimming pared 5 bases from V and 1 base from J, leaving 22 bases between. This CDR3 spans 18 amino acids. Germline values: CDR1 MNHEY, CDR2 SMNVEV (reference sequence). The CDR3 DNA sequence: TGTGCCAGCAGTCGTAGCGGTGGGGCCGGGAGCGGCACAGATACGCAGTATTTT. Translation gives CASSRSGGAGSGTDTQYF.

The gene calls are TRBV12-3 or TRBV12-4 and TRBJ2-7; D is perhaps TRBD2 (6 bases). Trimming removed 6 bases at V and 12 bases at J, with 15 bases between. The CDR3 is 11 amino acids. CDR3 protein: CASSSGTVPYF. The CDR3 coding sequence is TGTGCCAGCAGCTCCGGGACTGTTCCGTACTTC.

DNA for the CDR3: TGTGCCAGCAGCTTGGGGAGCGGGCGAAGCACAGATACGCAGTATTTT. This sequence encodes CASSLGSGRSTDTQYF. The chain employs TRBV5-6 and TRBJ2-3, with D possibly TRBD2 on 6 matching bases. The CDR3 has 16 residues. Germline loops: CDR1 SGHDT, CDR2 YYEEEE. The ends were cut back, 0 bases at V and 0 bases at J, with 11 bases in the middle.

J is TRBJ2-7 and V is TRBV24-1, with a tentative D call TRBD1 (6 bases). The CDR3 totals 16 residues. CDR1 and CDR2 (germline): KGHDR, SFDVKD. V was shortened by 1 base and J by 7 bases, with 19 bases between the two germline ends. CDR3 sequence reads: CATSDLRARGREEQYF. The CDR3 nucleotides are TGTGCCACCAGTGATTTACGGGCCAGGGGCCGTGAAGAGCAGTACTTC.

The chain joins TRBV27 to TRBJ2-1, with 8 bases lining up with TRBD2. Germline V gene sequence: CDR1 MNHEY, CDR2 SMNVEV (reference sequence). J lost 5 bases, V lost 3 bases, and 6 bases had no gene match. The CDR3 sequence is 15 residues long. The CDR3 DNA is TGTGCCAGCAGTTTCGTCGGGGGGGGGAACAATGAGCAGTTCTTC. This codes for CASSFVGGGNNEQFF.

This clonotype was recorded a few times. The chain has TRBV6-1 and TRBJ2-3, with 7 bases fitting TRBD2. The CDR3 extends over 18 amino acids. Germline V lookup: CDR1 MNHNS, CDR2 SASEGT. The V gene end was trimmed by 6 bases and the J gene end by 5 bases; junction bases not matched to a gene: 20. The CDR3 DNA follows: TGTGCCAGCAGATGGTCCGGGGATTCAGGCGGGAGAAGAGATACGCAGTATTTT. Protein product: CASRWSGDSGGRRDTQYF.

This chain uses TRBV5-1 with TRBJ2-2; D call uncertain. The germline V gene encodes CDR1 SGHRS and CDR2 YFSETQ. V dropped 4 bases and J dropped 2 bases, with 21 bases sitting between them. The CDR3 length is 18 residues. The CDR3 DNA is TGCGCCAGCAGCCCGACTGGCGGATCGCGACCCAACACCGGGGAGCTGTTTTTT. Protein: CASSPTGGSRPNTGELFF.

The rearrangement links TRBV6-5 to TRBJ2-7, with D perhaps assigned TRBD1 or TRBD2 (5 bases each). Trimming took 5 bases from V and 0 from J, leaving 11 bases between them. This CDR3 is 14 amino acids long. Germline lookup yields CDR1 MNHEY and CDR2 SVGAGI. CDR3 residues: CASSNPGRSYEQYF. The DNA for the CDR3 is TGTGCCAGCAGTAACCCGGGACGCTCCTACGAGCAGTACTTC.

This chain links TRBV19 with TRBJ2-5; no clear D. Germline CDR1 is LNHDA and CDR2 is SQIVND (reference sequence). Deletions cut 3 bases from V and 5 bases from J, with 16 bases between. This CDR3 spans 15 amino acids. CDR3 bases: TGTGCCAGTAGTATTGGAACTTCCCCGGGCGAGACCCAGTACTTC. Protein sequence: CASSIGTSPGETQYF.

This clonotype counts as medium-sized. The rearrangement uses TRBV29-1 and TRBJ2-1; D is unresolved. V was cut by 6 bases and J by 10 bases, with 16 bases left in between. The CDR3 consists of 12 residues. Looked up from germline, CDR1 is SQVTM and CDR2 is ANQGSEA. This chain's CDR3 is CSVVLESDEQFF. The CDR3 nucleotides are TGCAGCGTGGTCCTGGAGTCGGACGAGCAGTTCTTC.

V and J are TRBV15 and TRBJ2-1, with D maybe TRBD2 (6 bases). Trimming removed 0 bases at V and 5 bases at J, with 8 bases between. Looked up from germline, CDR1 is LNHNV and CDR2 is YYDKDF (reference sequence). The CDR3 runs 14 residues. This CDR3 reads CATSRDGGNNEQFF. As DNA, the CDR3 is TGTGCCACCAGCAGAGATGGGGGGAACAATGAGCAGTTCTTC.

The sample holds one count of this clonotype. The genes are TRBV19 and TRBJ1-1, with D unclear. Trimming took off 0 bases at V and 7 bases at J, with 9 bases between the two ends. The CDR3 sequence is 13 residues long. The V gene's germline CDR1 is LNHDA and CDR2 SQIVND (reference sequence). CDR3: CASSIDLGSEAFF. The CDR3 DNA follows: TGTGCCAGTAGTATAGATCTCGGCAGTGAAGCTTTCTTT.

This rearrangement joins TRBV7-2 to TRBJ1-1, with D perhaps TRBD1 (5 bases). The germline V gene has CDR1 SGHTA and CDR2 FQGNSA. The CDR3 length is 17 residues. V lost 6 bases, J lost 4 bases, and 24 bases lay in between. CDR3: CASRLHPGGTSGTEAFF. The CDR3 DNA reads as TGTGCCAGCAGACTACACCCCGGGGGGACGAGCGGCACTGAAGCTTTCTTT.

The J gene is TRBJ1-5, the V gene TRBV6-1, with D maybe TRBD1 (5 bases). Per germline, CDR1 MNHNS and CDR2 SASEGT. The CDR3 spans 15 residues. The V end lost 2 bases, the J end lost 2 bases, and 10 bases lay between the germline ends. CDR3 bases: TGTGCCAGCAGTGAATCGGGGGGTGGCAATCAGCCCCAGCATTTT. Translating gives CASSESGGGNQPQHF.

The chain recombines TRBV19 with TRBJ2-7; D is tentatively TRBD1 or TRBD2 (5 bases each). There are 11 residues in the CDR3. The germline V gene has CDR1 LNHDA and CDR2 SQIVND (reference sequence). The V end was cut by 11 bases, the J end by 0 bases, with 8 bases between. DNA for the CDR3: TGTGCCTCTGGGACCTCCTACGAGCAGTACTTC. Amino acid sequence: CASGTSYEQYF.

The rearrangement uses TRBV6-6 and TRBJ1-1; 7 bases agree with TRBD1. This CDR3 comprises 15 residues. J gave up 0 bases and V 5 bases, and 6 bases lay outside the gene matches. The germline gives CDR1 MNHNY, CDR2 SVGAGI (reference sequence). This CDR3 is CASSANRGLNTEAFF. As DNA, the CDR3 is TGTGCCAGCAGTGCAAACAGGGGTTTGAACACTGAAGCTTTCTTT.

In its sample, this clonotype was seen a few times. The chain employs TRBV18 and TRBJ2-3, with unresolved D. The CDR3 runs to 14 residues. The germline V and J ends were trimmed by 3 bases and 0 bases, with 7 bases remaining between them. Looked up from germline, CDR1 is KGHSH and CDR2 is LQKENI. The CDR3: CASSPTVSTDTQYF. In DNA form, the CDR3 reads TGTGCCAGCTCACCTACGGTTAGCACAGATACGCAGTATTTT.